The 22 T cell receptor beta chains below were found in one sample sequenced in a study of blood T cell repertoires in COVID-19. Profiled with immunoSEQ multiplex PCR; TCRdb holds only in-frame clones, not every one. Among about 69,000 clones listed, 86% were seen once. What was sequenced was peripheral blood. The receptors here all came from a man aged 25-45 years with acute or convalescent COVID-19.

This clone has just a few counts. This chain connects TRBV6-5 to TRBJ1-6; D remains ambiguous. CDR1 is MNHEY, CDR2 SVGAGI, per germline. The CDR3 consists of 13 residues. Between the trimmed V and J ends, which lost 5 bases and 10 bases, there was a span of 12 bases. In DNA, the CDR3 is TGTGCCAGCAGTCGACAAGTGTACTCACCCCTCCACTTT. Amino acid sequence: CASSRQVYSPLHF.

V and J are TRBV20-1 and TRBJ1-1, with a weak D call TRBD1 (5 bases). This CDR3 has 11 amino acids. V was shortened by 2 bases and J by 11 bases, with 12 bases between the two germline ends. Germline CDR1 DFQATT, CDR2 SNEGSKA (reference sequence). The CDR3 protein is CSARPPGDAFF. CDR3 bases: TGCAGTGCTAGACCCCCGGGGGACGCTTTCTTT.

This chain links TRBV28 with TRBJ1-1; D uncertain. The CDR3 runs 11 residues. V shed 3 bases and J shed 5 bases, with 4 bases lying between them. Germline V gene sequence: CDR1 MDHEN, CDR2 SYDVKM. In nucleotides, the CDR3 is TGTGCCAGCAGTTTGAGAACTGAAGCTTTCTTT. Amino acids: CASSLRTEAFF.

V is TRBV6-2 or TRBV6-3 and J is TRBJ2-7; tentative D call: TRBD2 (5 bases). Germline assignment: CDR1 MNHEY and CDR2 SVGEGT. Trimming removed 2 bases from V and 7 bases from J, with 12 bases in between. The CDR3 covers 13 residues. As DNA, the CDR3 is TGTGCCAGCAGTTACGAGGGTTGGTCGGAGCAGTACTTC. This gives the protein CASSYEGWSEQYF.

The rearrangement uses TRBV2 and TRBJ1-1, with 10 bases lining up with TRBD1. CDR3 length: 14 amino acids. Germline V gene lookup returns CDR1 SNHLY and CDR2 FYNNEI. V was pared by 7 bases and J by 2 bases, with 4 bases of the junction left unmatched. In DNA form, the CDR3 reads TGTGCCAGCAAGACAGGGGGCGCAAACACTGAAGCTTTCTTT. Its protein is CASKTGGANTEAFF. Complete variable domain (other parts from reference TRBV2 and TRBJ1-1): EPEVTQTPSHQVTQMGQEVILRCVPISNHLYFYWYRQILGQKVEFLVSFYNNEISEKSEIFDDQFSVERPDGSNFTLKIRSTKLEDSAMYFCASKTGGANTEAFFGQGTRLTVV.

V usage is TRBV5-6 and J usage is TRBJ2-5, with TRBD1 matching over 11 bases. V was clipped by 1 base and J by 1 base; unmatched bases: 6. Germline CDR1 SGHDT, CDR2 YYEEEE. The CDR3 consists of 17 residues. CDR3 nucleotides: TGTGCCAGCAGCTTGTCCCGGGACAGGGGGTTCCAAGAGACCCAGTACTTC. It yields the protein CASSLSRDRGFQETQYF.

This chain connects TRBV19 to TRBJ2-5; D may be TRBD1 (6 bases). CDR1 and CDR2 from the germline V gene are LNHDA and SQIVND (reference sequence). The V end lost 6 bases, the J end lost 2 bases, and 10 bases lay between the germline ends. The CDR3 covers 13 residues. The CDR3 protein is CASSEQGQETQYF. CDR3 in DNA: TGTGCCAGTAGCGAACAGGGTCAAGAGACCCAGTACTTC.

In DNA form, the CDR3 reads TGTGCCAGCAGCCAACAAGCGGCGTACACAGATACGCAGTATTTT. This encodes CASSQQAAYTDTQYF. The chain recombines TRBV14 with TRBJ2-3, with D maybe TRBD2 (5 bases). Germline values: CDR1 SGHDN, CDR2 FVKESK. CDR3 length equals 15 residues. The V and J ends lost 2 bases and 2 bases respectively, with 11 bases between them.

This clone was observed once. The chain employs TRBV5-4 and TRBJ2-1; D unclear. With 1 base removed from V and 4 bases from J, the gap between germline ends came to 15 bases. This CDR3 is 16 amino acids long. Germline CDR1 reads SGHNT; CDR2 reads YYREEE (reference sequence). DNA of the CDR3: TGTGCCAGCAGCTTGCGAGTGCTTTCGATTTACAATGAGCAGTTCTTC. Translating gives CASSLRVLSIYNEQFF.

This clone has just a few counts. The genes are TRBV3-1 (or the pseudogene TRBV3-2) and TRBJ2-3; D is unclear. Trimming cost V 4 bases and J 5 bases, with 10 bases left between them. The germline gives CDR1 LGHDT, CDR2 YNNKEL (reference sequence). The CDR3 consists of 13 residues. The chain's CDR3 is CASSPLTVDTQYF. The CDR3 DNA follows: TGTGCCAGCAGCCCCCTAACAGTAGATACGCAGTATTTT.

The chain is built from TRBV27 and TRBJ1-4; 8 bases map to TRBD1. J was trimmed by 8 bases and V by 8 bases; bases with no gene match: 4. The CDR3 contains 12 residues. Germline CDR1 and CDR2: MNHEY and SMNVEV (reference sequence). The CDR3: CASRTGLEKLFF. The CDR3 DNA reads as TGTGCCAGCCGGACAGGGCTCGAAAAACTGTTTTTT.

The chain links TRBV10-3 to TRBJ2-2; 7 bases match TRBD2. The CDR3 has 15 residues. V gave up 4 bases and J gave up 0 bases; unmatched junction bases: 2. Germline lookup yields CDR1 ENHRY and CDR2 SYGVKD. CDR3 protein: CAISGDYPNTGELFF. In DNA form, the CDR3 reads TGTGCCATCAGTGGGGACTACCCGAACACCGGGGAGCTGTTTTTT.

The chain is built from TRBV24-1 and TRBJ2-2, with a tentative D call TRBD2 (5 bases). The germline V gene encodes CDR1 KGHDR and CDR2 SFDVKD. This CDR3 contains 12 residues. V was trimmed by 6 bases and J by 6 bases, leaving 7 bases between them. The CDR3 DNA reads TGTGCCACCAGTTCCGGGGCCGGGGAGCTGTTTTTT. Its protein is CATSSGAGELFF.

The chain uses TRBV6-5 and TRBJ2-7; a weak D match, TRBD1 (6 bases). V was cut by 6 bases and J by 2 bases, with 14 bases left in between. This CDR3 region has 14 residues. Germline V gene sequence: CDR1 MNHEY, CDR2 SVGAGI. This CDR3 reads CASSQGQPPYEQYV. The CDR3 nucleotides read TGTGCCAGCAGCCAAGGACAGCCCCCCTACGAGCAGTACGTC.

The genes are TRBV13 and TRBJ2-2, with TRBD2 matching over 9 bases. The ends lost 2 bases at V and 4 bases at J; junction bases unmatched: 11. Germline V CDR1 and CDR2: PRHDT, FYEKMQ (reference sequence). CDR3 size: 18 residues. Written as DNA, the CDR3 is TGTGCCAGCAGCTTATCCCTTAGCGGGAGATTTGTCACCGGGGAGCTGTTTTTT. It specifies CASSLSLSGRFVTGELFF.

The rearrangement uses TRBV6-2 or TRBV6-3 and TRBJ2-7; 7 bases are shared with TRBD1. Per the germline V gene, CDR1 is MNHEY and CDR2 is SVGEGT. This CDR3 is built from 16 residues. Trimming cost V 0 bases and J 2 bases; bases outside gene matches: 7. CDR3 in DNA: TGTGCCAGCAGTTACTCGGACAGGCTACCTCCCTACGAGCAGTACTTC. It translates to CASSYSDRLPPYEQYF.

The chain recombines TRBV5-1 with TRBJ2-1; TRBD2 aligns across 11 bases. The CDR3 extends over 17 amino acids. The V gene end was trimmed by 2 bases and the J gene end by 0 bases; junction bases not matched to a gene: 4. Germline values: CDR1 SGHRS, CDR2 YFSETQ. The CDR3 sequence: CASSFGLAGHSYNEQFF. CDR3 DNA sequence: TGCGCCAGCAGCTTCGGACTAGCGGGCCACTCCTACAATGAGCAGTTCTTC.

In DNA form, the CDR3 reads TGTGCCAGCAGCCAAATCGGGACAGGGATGGCTGAAGCTTTCTTT. Amino acids: CASSQIGTGMAEAFF. The V gene is TRBV4-2, the J gene TRBJ1-1; 9 bases are a match to TRBD1. The V segment lost 2 bases and the J segment 6 bases; nucleotides outside the gene matches: 7. Germline CDR1 reads LGHNA; CDR2 reads YNFKEQ. CDR3 size: 15 residues.

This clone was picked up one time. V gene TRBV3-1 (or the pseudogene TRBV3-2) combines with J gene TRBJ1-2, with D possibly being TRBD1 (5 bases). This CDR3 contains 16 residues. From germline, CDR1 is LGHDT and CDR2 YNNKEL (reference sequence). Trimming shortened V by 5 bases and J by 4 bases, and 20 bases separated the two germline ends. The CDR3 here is CASSYGLGRIFYGYTF. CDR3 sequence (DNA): TGTGCCAGCAGCTACGGTCTGGGGCGGATCTTCTATGGCTACACCTTC.

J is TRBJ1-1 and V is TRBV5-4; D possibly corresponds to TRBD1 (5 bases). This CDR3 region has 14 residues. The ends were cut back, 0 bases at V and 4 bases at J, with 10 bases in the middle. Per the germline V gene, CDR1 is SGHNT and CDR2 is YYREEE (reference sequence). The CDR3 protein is CASSLEAGSTEAFF. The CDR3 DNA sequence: TGTGCCAGCAGCTTGGAAGCAGGGTCCACTGAAGCTTTCTTT.

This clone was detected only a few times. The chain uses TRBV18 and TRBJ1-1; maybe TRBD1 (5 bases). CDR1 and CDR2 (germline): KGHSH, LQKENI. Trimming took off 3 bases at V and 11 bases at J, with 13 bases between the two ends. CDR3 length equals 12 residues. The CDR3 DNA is TGTGCCAGCTCACCGGGGGGGATTAGGGCTTTCTTT. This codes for CASSPGGIRAFF.

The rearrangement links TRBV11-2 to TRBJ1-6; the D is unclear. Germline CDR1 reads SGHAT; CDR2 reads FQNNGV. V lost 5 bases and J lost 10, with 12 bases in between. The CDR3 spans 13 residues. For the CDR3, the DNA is TGTGCCAGCAGCCTCTTCGGGGAATCACCCCTCCACTTT. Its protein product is CASSLFGESPLHF.